This TCR beta chain was documented in a study of vaccination effects on CD4 cells after COVID-19. Study summary: It was two doses of either the BNT162b2 or mRNA-1273 vaccine that participants received.

The study, taken as a whole, reports: Whether induced by infection or by vaccine, clones showed marked clonal contraction late after vaccination. Early post-infection timepoints were absent, and convalescent patients were few.

Expansion of antigen-specific CD4+ T cells with viral peptide pools was carried out by the ViraFEST assay before sequencing. Having been cultured for around ten days, the cells underwent CD4+ T cell isolation. Wells each received over 1.5 million PBMC, cultured with about 10 IU/ml IL-2 and around 10 ug/ml peptides. This clone was recorded once. As yet, its antigen is unknown. Germline lookup yields CDR1 LNHDA and CDR2 SQIVND (reference sequence). V lost 3 bases, J lost 1 base, and 3 bases lay in between. The CDR3 runs 12 residues. Generated by immunoSEQ multiplex PCR, the TCRdb table keeps only in-frame clones and is missing some. The sample includes about 61,000 clones, roughly four fifths of them seen just once.

The sample consisted of CD4+ T cells from PBMCs cultured with HCoV-229E spike peptides, taken before COVID-19 vaccination. The TCR comes from a human donor who received a COVID-19 vaccine. The V and J genes are TRBV19 and TRBJ1-1; no firm D call. For the CDR3, the DNA is TGTGCCAGTAGTATCAGGAACACTGAAGCTTTCTTT. Its protein is CASSIRNTEAFF.